One sample yielded the 11 T cell receptor beta chains listed below, sequenced in a study of blood T cell repertoires in COVID-19. The assay was immunoSEQ multiplex PCR, and TCRdb's table has in-frame clones only and misses some. The sample records about 150,000 clones, about four fifths being singletons. The specimen sequenced was peripheral blood. The receptors originated from a woman older than 75 with acute or convalescent COVID-19.

V is TRBV6-2 or TRBV6-3 and J is TRBJ1-1; possible D gene TRBD1, 5 bases. CDR1 and CDR2 (germline): MNHEY, SVGEGT. The ends were cut back, 2 bases at V and 4 bases at J, with 8 bases in the middle. The CDR3 extends over 13 amino acids. CDR3 residues: CASSYDRGTEAFF. The CDR3 bases are TGTGCCAGCAGTTACGATAGGGGCACTGAAGCTTTCTTT.

In this sample, this clone turned up once. The chain joins TRBV7-6 to TRBJ2-1; a possible D gene is TRBD1 (5 bases). The CDR3 is made up of 14 amino acids. In germline, CDR1 is SGHVS, CDR2 FNYEAQ. The V end was cut by 1 base, the J end by 6 bases, with 10 bases between. CDR3 nucleotides: TGTGCCAGCAGCTTAGGGCAGGGTGGCAATGAGCAGTTCTTC. This gives the protein CASSLGQGGNEQFF.

This chain joins TRBV7-6 and TRBJ2-7; D ambiguous. The CDR3 length is 13 residues. Looked up from germline, CDR1 is SGHVS and CDR2 is FNYEAQ. Trimming took 2 bases from V and 2 from J, leaving 7 bases between them. The CDR3 protein is CASSLTTAYEQYF. Written as DNA, the CDR3 is TGTGCCAGCAGCTTAACTACTGCCTACGAGCAGTACTTC.

The chain combines TRBV11-1 with TRBJ1-6, with 7 positions matching TRBD1. Trimming took 9 bases from V and 0 from J; bases not matched to a gene: 5. The CDR3 runs 15 residues. Per the germline V gene, CDR1 is SGHAT and CDR2 is FQDESV (reference sequence). CDR3 sequence (DNA): TGTGCCAGTAAACGGGACAGCTCCTATAATTCACCCCTCCACTTT. This sequence encodes CASKRDSSYNSPLHF.

The chain recombines TRBV14 with TRBJ2-7; TRBD1 matches at 9 bases. The germline CDR1 and CDR2 sequences are SGHDN and FVKESK. The length of the CDR3 is 15 residues. After removal of 4 bases from V and 2 bases from J, the junction contained 6 bases not matched to a gene. CDR3 DNA sequence: TGTGCCAGCAGCCGCAACACAGGGGGCCCCTACGAGCAGTACTTC. Protein sequence: CASSRNTGGPYEQYF.

This clone was found a few times. The CDR3 DNA follows: TGTGCCAGCAGTTACTTGGGAAGCGGGGGGTACCCTTTGAATGAGCAGTTCTTC. It translates to CASSYLGSGGYPLNEQFF. The chain combines TRBV6-2 or TRBV6-3 with TRBJ2-1; 9 bases are shared with TRBD2. CDR1 is MNHEY, CDR2 SVGEGT, per germline. Germline trimming cut 1 base from V and 7 bases from J; bases unmatched to any gene: 14. The CDR3 totals 18 residues.

The rearrangement uses TRBV2 and TRBJ2-5; tentatively, D is TRBD2 (7 bases). Germline CDR1 SNHLY, CDR2 FYNNEI. This CDR3 has 16 residues. Trimming left V 6 bases short and J 8 bases short, with 25 bases between. The CDR3 sequence is CASSIYRGATGGTQYF. The CDR3 DNA is TGTGCCAGCAGCATATACCGGGGGGCCACGGGTGGAACCCAGTACTTC. Complete variable domain (other parts from reference TRBV2 and TRBJ2-5): EPEVTQTPSHQVTQMGQEVILRCVPISNHLYFYWYRQILGQKVEFLVSFYNNEISEKSEIFDDQFSVERPDGSNFTLKIRSTKLEDSAMYFCASSIYRGATGGTQYFGPGTRLLVL.

This clone has just a few counts. The CDR3, as DNA: TGTGCCAGCAGTCCCCGGACAGTCCTCTCCTACGAGCAGTACTTC. Residues: CASSPRTVLSYEQYF. The chain joins TRBV27 to TRBJ2-7; tentative D call: TRBD1 (6 bases). The CDR3 covers 15 residues. From germline, CDR1 is MNHEY and CDR2 SMNVEV (reference sequence). V was trimmed by 5 bases and J by 0 bases, leaving 14 bases between them.

In its sample, this clone was seen once. The chain combines TRBV5-6 with TRBJ1-1; D is perhaps TRBD1 (5 bases). The V and J ends lost 0 bases and 1 base respectively, with 13 bases between them. The CDR3 has 16 residues. Germline CDR1 and CDR2: SGHDT and YYEEEE. CDR3 sequence reads: CASSLALRTKNTEAFF. The CDR3 nucleotides are TGTGCCAGCAGCTTGGCTCTCAGGACAAAGAACACTGAAGCTTTCTTT.

V usage is TRBV2 and J usage is TRBJ1-2; 8 bases align to TRBD1. V was pared by 4 bases and J by 4 bases, with 8 bases of the junction left unmatched. This CDR3 region has 15 residues. Germline V gives CDR1 SNHLY, CDR2 FYNNEI. As DNA, the CDR3 is TGTGCCAGCAGTGTCCGGACAGGGACCTTCTATGGCTACACCTTC. Encoded protein: CASSVRTGTFYGYTF.

The chain is built from TRBV20-1 and TRBJ2-3; 10 positions agree with TRBD2. This CDR3 comprises 16 residues. From germline, CDR1 is DFQATT and CDR2 SNEGSKA (reference sequence). J was trimmed by 4 bases and V by 3 bases; bases with no gene match: 10. The CDR3 DNA reads as TGCAGTGCTAGTCATGGGACTAGCGTTCCTCCAGATACGCAGTATTTT. Its translation: CSASHGTSVPPDTQYF.